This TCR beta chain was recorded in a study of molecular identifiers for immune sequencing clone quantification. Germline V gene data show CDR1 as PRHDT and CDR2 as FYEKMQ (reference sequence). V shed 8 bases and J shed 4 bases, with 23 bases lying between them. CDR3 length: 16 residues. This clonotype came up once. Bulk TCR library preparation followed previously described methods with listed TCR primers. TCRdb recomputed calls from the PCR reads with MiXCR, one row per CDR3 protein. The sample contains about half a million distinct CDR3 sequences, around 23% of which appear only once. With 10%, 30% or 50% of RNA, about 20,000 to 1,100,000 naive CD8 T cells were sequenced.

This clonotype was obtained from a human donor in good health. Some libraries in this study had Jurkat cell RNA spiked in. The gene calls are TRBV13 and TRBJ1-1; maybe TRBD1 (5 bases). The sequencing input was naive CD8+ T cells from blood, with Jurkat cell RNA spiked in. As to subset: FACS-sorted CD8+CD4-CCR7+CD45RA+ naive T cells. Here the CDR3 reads CASCSTRGELGTEAFF. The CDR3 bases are TGTGCCAGCTGCTCGACTCGGGGCGAACTGGGCACTGAAGCTTTCTTT.